This TCR beta chain comes out of a study of T cell responses to AZD1222 COVID-19 vaccine. Overall study results and limits: Sampling captured repertoires only after the peak T cell response. Among the donors, most were white British and more were female, and clonal diversity was possibly underestimated. Unmutated variant regions are reportedly targeted by nearly half of spike-specific TCRs. Two doses of AZD1222 preceded a rise in Spike-specific TCR breadth and depth.

Turning to this clone: The target antigen is unknown. Other DNA sequences in the sample encode the same CDR3.

Measured with immunoSEQ multiplex PCR; TCRdb has only the in-frame clones, and not every one. The top ten clones hold about 15% of a sample with 90,000 to 130,000 clones, 70% to 90% of them seen once. Trimming pared 0 bases from V and 0 bases from J, leaving 6 bases between. The germline CDR1 and CDR2 sequences are SGHRS and YFSETQ. This CDR3 has 15 amino acids. Here the sequenced sample was peripheral blood, taken 28 days after the second AZD1222 dose. The V gene is TRBV5-1, the J gene TRBJ1-4, with no clear D. The source of this sequence is an adult who received the AZD1222 COVID-19 vaccine. The CDR3 is CASSLEGATNEKLFF. CDR3 DNA sequence: TGCGCCAGCAGCTTGGAAGGAGCAACTAATGAAAAACTGTTTTTT.